This T cell receptor beta chain was identified during a study of neurological immune-mediated disorders (dated by TCRdb to between 2019 and 2020). For the study in its entirety: Peripheral blood TCR-beta repertoires from patients with HTLV-I-associated myelopathy (HAM/TSP), patients with multiple sclerosis, and healthy controls were compared in the study using UMI-based sequencing. The 85 to 110 TCR-beta libraries included longitudinal samples, technical triplicates and paired sorted CD4+ and CD8+ T-cell subsets alongside PBMC samples. Each longitudinal HAM/TSP and healthy donor was sampled at 3 time-points spaced at about 3-45 month intervals. The cohort was made up of about 66 subjects, consisting of about 14 HAM/TSP patients, about 35 multiple sclerosis patients and around 20 healthy controls. Summary of the overall study and its limitations: Across subjects, expanded clones never shared an identical CDR3 amino acid sequence, which suggests that the TCR-beta repertoires in every group were private. TCR clonal expansion was highest in HAM/TSP patients and lowest in MS patients, with MS patients falling below even healthy controls.

The meaning of the sample's time point label: longitudinal time-point 3. Libraries from unsorted PBMCs were made from 2 million PBMCs kept in RNAlater at -80 degrees C until RNA extraction. Peripheral blood underwent Ficoll-Hypaque density gradient centrifugation to isolate PBMCs, which were then cryopreserved in liquid nitrogen. As encoded in the germline V gene, CDR1 is SGHVS while CDR2 is FNYEAQ. The junction shows trimming of 0 bases on V and 3 bases on J, and the gene matches do not reach 4 bases of it. From the cysteine through the phenylalanine, the CDR3 covers 16 amino acids. Only the CDR3 DNA stays, 48 bases, in frame from base 1. cDNA synthesis used template-switch 5'RACE with a primer carrying a 10-nucleotide random unique molecular identifier tagging each TCR transcript. Every sequencing run covered 15-18 subjects and yielded more than 180 million TCR-beta sequences. Total RNA was extracted with the RNeasy kit. TCR-beta VDJ regions were amplified with primers for the TCR constant region and the 5'RACE anchor, using the KAPA Real-time Library Amplification kit. Sample indexes and Illumina adaptors were added in a first PCR, and a second PCR then increased library yield. After Ampure bead purification, the TCR product of roughly 650 bp was size-selected on a 2% E-gel SizeSelection system. Library quality was checked on a Bioanalyzer, concentration was measured with Qubit, and libraries were quantified with the Kapa Library Quantification kit before pooling. An Illumina HiSeq 2500 sequenced the libraries paired-end 2 x 150 bp. To increase sequence diversity, about 24-32% phiX was spiked into each library pool. As for the authors' bioinformatics: Quality-filtered reads were processed with the UMI-based MiGEC pipeline, which removed over 75% of raw TCR sequences during error correction. VDJ genes were aligned to IMGT germline references, and clonotypes were defined by unique CDR3 amino acid sequence plus V-J genes. Clonal expansion, Shannon diversity and CDR3 relatedness were evaluated with VDJtools (CalcPairwiseDistances, ClusterSamples), while phylogenetic trees were built in CLCbio workbench. A clone was classed as expanded if it had 8 or more unique UMIs, a cutoff based on coefficient-of-variation modelling across technical triplicates. TCRdb handled the public reads itself, with Q25 trimming in fastp and clone calling in MiXCR, and kept productive beta chains. Each entry is one CDR3 protein sequence, shown with its most common DNA and genes. TCRdb's processing, not the authors', yielded these V and J calls. For this sample the table gives under 130,000 distinct CDR3 sequences, of which approximately 11% were detected only once. The top ten clonotypes cover 3.1% of the sample.

Turning to this clonotype: This clone's antigen is unknown. Per-nucleotide qualities are absent, and no much larger clonotype sits a single base away.

This chain is built from TRBV7-6 and TRBJ2-3; a stretch of 9 junction bases matches TRBD2. What was sequenced was PBMCs. The receptor's source is a female donor with HTLV-1-associated myelopathy (HAM/TSP). The nucleotide sequence reads TGTGCCAGCAGCTTAGCTCTAGCGGGGCCTACAGATACGCAGTATTTT. It is translated as CASSLALAGPTDTQYF. With the portions outside the CDR3 filled from the reference TRBV7-6 and TRBJ2-3 genes, the complete variable region becomes GAGVSQSPRYKVTKRGQDVALRCDPISGHVSLYWYRQALGQGPEFLTYFNYEAQQDKSGLPNDRFSAERPEGSISTLTIQRTEQRDSAMYRCASSLALAGPTDTQYFGPGTRLTVL.